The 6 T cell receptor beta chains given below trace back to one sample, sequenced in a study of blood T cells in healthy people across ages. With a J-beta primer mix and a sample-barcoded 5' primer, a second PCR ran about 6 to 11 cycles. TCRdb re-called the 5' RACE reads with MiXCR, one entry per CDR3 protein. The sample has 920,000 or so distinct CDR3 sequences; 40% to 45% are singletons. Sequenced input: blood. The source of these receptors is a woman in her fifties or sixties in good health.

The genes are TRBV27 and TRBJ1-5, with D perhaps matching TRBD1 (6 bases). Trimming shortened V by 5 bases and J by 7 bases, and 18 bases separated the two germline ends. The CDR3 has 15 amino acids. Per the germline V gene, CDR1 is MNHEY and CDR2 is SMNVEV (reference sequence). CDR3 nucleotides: TGTGCCAGCAGTCTATTTACAGGGAGCGGGCAGCCCCAGCATTTT. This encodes CASSLFTGSGQPQHF.

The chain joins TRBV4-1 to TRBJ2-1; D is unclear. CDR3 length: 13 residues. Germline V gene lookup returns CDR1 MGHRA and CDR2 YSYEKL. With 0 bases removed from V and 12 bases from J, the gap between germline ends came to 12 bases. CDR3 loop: CASSQDAELGQFF. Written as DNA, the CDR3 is TGCGCCAGCAGCCAAGACGCGGAGCTGGGGCAGTTCTTC.

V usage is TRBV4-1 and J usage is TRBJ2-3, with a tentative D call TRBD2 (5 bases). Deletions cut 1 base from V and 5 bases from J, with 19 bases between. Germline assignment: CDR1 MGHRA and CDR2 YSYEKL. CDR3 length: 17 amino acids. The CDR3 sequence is CASSQAFGGASLDTQYF. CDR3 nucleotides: TGCGCCAGCAGCCAAGCATTCGGAGGAGCGTCACTAGATACGCAGTATTTT.

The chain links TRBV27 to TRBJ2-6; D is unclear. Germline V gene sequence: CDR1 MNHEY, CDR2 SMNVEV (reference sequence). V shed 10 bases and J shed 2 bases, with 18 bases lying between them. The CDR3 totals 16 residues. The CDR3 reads CATQAVGFAGANVLTF. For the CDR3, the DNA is TGTGCCACCCAAGCTGTGGGTTTTGCTGGGGCCAACGTCCTGACTTTC.

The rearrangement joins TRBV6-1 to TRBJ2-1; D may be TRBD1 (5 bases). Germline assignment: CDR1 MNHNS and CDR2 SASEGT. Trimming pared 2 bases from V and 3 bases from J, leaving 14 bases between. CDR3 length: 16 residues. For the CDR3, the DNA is TGTGCCAGCAGTGAAACGGTGGACACCTACTACAATGAGCAGTTCTTC. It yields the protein CASSETVDTYYNEQFF.

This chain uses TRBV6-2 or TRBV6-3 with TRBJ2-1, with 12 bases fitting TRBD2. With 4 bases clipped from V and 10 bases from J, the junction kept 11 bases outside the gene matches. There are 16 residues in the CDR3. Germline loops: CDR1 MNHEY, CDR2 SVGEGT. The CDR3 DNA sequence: TGTGCCAGCAGTTCCGAGACTAGCGGGAGTTTCGAGGAGCAGTTCTTC. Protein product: CASSSETSGSFEEQFF.